These T cell receptor beta chains were read from a single sample in a study of Graves' ophthalmopathy and Graves' hyperthyroidism. One entry per CDR3 protein, called by TCRdb with MiXCR from the multiplex PCR reads. The table includes about 400,000 distinct CDR3 sequences, about 16% detected once. Sequencing input: peripheral blood. The receptor set was obtained from a young woman with Graves' ophthalmopathy. Both conserved end residues are part of each CDR3. A D gene is named only where the DNA matches it firmly. For some rows the clone size is stated as once, few or many, or as a class when expanded; others skip it.

V,D,J,size,CDR3,DNA
TRBV29-1,NA,TRBJ2-7,many,CSAGRDTYEQYF,TGCAGCGCCGGCAGGGATACCTACGAGCAGTACTTC
TRBV7-2,NA,TRBJ1-6,many,CASSPVTDNSPLHF,TGTGCCAGCAGCCCGGTGACAGATAATTCACCCCTCCACTTT
TRBV7-3,TRBD2,TRBJ2-2,many,CASSRGGPGELFF,TGTGCCAGCAGCCGCGGGGGGCCCGGGGAGCTGTTTTTT
TRBV6-2/TRBV6-3,NA,TRBJ2-7,many,CASSSIRRDFFSYEQYF,TGTGCCAGCAGCTCTATACGCCGGGACTTCTTCTCCTACGAGCAGTACTTC
TRBV6-2/TRBV6-3,TRBD1,TRBJ2-7,many,CASLQGAVNEQYF,TGTGCCAGCCTACAGGGGGCTGTAAACGAGCAGTACTTC
TRBV12-3/TRBV12-4,TRBD1,TRBJ2-5,many,CASSQRGPETQYF,TGTGCCAGCAGTCAAAGGGGGCCGGAGACCCAGTACTTC
TRBV7-2,NA,TRBJ2-2,many,CASSTTGKTGELFF,TGTGCCAGCAGCACAACAGGGAAAACCGGGGAGCTGTTTTTT
TRBV29-1,NA,TRBJ1-5,once,CSVEEGPYQPQHF,TGCAGCGTTGAGGAGGGGCCCTATCAGCCCCAGCATTTT
TRBV6-5,NA,TRBJ1-6,many,CASSYSQGYSNSPLHF,TGTGCCAGCAGTTACTCTCAGGGGTACTCCAATTCACCCCTCCACTTT
TRBV20-1,NA,TRBJ2-5,many,CSARDLGEETQYF,TGCAGTGCTAGAGATCTCGGGGAAGAGACCCAGTACTTC
TRBV19,NA,TRBJ1-2,many,CASSIPRDNYGYTF,TGTGCCAGTAGTATCCCCAGGGATAACTATGGCTACACCTTC
TRBV29-1,TRBD1,TRBJ2-7,many,CSVEQGGSNEQYF,TGCAGCGTCGAACAGGGGGGAAGCAACGAGCAGTACTTC
TRBV6-5,NA,TRBJ1-1,many,CASSYTGGLAFF,TGTGCCAGCAGTTACACCGGTGGTTTGGCTTTCTTT
TRBV12-3/TRBV12-4,NA,TRBJ1-5,many,CASTWSGRAVNQPQHF,TGTGCCAGCACCTGGTCAGGCAGGGCCGTCAATCAGCCCCAGCATTTT
TRBV7-2,TRBD2,TRBJ2-2,many,CASTGGGPNTGELFF,TGTGCCAGCACCGGGGGGGGACCGAACACCGGGGAGCTGTTTTTT
TRBV25-1,NA,TRBJ2-7,many,CASSDSGYSYEQYF,TGTGCCAGCAGTGATTCAGGGTACTCCTACGAGCAGTACTTC
TRBV7-8,TRBD1,TRBJ1-6,NA,CASSGQGYSPLHF,TGTGCCAGCTCCGGACAGGGCTATTCACCCCTCCACTTT
TRBV11-2,TRBD1,TRBJ1-2,NA,CASSLGSGGFYGYTF,TGTGCCAGCAGCTTAGGATCAGGGGGATTCTATGGCTACACCTTC
TRBV6-1,TRBD1,TRBJ1-1,NA,CASSEAQTGGTEAFF,TGTGCCAGCAGTGAAGCGCAGACAGGGGGCACTGAAGCTTTCTTT
TRBV7-3,NA,TRBJ2-2,many,CASSPKGTGELFF,TGTGCCAGCAGCCCTAAGGGAACCGGGGAGCTGTTTTTT
TRBV20-1,NA,TRBJ1-3,NA,CSAYRDTIYF,TGCAGTGCTTACCGGGACACCATATATTTT
TRBV11-2,NA,TRBJ2-7,many,CASSWIVSSYEQYF,TGTGCCAGCAGCTGGATCGTCAGCTCCTACGAGCAGTACTTC
TRBV7-2,NA,TRBJ1-6,many,CASSLGRSKDSPLHF,TGTGCCAGCAGTTTGGGACGGAGCAAGGATTCACCCCTCCACTTT
TRBV7-2,NA,TRBJ2-7,many,CASSLSGWEQYF,TGTGCCAGCAGCTTGTCCGGTTGGGAGCAGTACTTC
TRBV7-3,NA,TRBJ1-1,many,CASSQNIGTEAFF,TGTGCCAGCAGCCAGAACATCGGCACTGAAGCTTTCTTT
TRBV6-2/TRBV6-3,TRBD2,TRBJ2-3,once,CASLTSGSPDTQYF,TGTGCCAGTCTCACTAGCGGGAGCCCAGATACGCAGTATTTT
TRBV5-1,NA,TRBJ1-1,NA,CASSYLGGDGSEAFF,TGCGCCAGCAGCTACCTGGGGGGGGACGGGTCTGAAGCTTTCTTT
TRBV11-2,NA,TRBJ1-1,NA,CASSSPGSGSTEAFF,TGTGCCAGCAGCTCACCCGGGAGTGGGAGCACTGAAGCTTTCTTT
TRBV29-1,NA,TRBJ1-1,many,CSVDRYRVGGWNTEAFF,TGCAGCGTTGACCGCTACAGGGTGGGGGGATGGAACACTGAAGCTTTCTTT
TRBV27,NA,TRBJ2-7,many,CASSFGQGGSYEQYF,TGTGCCAGCAGTTTCGGGCAGGGGGGCTCCTACGAGCAGTACTTC
TRBV6-2/TRBV6-3,NA,TRBJ2-5,many,CASSYGPGLQETQYF,TGTGCCAGCAGTTACGGTCCCGGATTGCAAGAGACCCAGTACTTC
TRBV7-2,NA,TRBJ1-1,many,CASSLAGGGSTEAFF,TGTGCCAGCAGCTTAGCCGGGGGAGGTAGCACTGAAGCTTTCTTT
TRBV4-3,NA,TRBJ2-5,many,CASSQGWISGREETQYF,TGCGCCAGCAGCCAAGGTTGGATATCAGGGCGAGAAGAGACCCAGTACTTC